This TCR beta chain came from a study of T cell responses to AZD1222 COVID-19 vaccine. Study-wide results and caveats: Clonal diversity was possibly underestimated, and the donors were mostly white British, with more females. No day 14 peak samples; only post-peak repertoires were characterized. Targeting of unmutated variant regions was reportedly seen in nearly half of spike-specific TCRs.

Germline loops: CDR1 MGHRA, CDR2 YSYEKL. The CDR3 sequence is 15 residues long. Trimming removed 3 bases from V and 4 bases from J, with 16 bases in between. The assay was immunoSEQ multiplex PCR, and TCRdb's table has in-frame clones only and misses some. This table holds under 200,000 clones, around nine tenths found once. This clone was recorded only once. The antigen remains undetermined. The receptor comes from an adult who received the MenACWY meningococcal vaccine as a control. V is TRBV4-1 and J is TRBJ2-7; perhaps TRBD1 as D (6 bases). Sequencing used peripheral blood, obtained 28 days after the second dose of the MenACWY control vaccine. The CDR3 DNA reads TGCGCCAGCAGCCACCCTCCTGGGGGCGGTTACGAGCAGTACTTC. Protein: CASSHPPGGGYEQYF.